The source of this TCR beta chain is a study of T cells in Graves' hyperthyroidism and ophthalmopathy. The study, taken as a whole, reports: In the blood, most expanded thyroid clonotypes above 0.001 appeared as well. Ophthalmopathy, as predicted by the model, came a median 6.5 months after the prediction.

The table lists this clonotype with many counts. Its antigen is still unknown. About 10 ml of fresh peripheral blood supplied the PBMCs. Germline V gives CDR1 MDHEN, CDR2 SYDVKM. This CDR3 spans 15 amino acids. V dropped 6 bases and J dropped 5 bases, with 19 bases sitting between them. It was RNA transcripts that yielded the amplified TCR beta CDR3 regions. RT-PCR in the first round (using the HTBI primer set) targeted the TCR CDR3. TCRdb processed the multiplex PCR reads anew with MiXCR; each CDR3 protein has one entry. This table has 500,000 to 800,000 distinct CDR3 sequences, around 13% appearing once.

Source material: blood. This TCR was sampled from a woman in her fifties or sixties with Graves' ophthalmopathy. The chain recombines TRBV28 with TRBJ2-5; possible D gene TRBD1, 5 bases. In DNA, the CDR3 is TGTGCCAGCAGCCTCAGACAGCCCCGCACGGAGACCCAGTACTTC. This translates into CASSLRQPRTETQYF. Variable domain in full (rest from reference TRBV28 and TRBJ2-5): DVKVTQSSRYLVKRTGEKVFLECVQDMDHENMFWYRQDPGLGLRLIYFSYDVKMKEKGDIPEGYSVSREKKERFSLILESASTNQTSMYLCASSLRQPRTETQYFGPGTRLLVL.